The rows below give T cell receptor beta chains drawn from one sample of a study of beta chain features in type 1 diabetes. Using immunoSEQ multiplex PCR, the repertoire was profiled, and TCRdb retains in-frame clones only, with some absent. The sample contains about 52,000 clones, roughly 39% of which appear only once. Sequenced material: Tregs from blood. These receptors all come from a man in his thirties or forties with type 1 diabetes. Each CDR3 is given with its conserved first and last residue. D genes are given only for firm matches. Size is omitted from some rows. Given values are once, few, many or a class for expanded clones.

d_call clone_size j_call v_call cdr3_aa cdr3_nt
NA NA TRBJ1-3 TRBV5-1 CASSLGLGPISGNTIYF TGCGCCAGCAGCCTCGGGTTAGGTCCGATCTCTGGAAACACCATATATTTT
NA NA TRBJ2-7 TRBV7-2 CASSSPSSYEQYF TGTGCCAGCAGCTCCCCTAGCTCCTACGAGCAGTACTTC
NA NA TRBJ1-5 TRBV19 CASSMNSDQPQHF TGTGCCAGTAGTATGAATTCGGATCAGCCCCAGCATTTT
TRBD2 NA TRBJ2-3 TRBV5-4 CASSPPNAAGGPHTQYF TGTGCCAGCAGCCCACCCAATGCTGCGGGAGGGCCTCATACGCAGTATTTT
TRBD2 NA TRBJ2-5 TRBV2 CASSGGAGGETQYF TGTGCCAGCAGTGGAGGGGCGGGAGGCGAGACCCAGTACTTC
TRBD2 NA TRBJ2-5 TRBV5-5 CASSLTSGQETQYF TGTGCCAGCAGCTTAACTAGCGGACAAGAGACCCAGTACTTC
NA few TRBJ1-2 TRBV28 CASGGAVRVLGVGYTF TGTGCCAGCGGGGGGGCAGTTCGTGTTCTCGGGGTTGGCTACACCTTC
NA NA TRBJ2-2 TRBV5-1 CASSLSQGTGELFF TGCGCCAGCAGCCTTTCGCAGGGGACCGGGGAGCTGTTTTTT
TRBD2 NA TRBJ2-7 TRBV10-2 CASMASGSSYEQYF TGCGCCAGCATGGCTAGCGGGAGTTCCTACGAGCAGTACTTC
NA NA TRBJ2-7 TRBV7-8 CASSLGPTRGEQYF TGTGCCAGCAGTTTGGGGCCAACAAGGGGGGAGCAGTACTTC
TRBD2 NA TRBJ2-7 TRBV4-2 CASSQLAGGDYEQYF TGTGCCAGCAGCCAATTAGCGGGAGGAGACTACGAGCAGTACTTC
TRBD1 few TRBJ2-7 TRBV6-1 CASSASGTGSYEQYF TGTGCCAGCAGCGCTTCCGGGACAGGGAGCTACGAGCAGTACTTC
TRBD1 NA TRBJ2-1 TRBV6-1 CASTDRVYNEQFF TGTGCCAGCACCGACAGGGTCTACAATGAGCAGTTCTTC
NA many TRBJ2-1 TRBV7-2 CASSPSRTLHEQFF TGTGCCAGCAGCCCAAGTAGGACTTTACATGAGCAGTTCTTC
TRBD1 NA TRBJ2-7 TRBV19 CASSINEQGSSYEQYF TGTGCCAGTAGTATTAACGAACAGGGGAGCTCCTACGAGCAGTACTTC
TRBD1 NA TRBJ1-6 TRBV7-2 CATFGTAYNSPLHF TGTGCCACCTTTGGGACAGCTTATAATTCACCCCTCCACTTT
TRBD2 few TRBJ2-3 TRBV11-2 CASSLVSSGVADTQYF TGTGCCAGCAGCTTAGTTAGTAGCGGGGTGGCAGATACGCAGTATTTT
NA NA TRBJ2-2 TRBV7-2 CASSYDRSRELFF TGTGCCAGCAGTTACGACAGAAGCCGGGAGCTGTTTTTT
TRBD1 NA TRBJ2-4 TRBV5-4 CASSWGQGADIQYF TGTGCCAGCAGCTGGGGACAGGGGGCAGACATTCAGTACTTC
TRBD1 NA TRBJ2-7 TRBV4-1 CASSQSTGGGYEQYF TGCGCCAGCAGCCAATCGACAGGGGGCGGCTACGAGCAGTACTTC
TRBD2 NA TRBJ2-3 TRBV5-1 CASSLGERELTDTQYF TGCGCCAGCAGCTTGGGGGAGCGGGAACTCACAGATACGCAGTATTTT
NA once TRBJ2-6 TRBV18 CASSPLGGRRGGGANVLTF TGTGCCAGCTCACCATTAGGCGGTCGAAGGGGTGGTGGGGCCAACGTCCTGACTTTC
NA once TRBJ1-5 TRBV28 CASKNSGLPKEGNQPQHF TGTGCCAGTAAGAACTCGGGCCTCCCAAAGGAGGGCAATCAGCCCCAGCATTTT
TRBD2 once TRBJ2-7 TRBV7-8 CASSLDRLAGNEQYF TGTGCCAGCAGCTTAGATCGGCTAGCGGGTAACGAGCAGTACTTC
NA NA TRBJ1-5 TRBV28 CASRVSGRGAKHF TGTGCCAGCCGAGTTTCGGGGAGGGGAGCGAAGCATTTT
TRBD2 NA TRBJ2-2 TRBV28 CASMIGRGTGELFF TGTGCCAGCATGATCGGGAGGGGCACCGGGGAGCTGTTTTTT
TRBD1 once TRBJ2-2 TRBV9 CASSYRTGSSTGELFF TGTGCCAGCAGCTACCGGACAGGGTCTAGCACCGGGGAGCTGTTTTTT
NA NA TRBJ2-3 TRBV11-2 CASSLEHSRNTDTQYF TGTGCCAGCAGCTTAGAACACAGTCGGAATACAGATACGCAGTATTTT
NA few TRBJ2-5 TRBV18 CASSPVEGIGGQYF TGTGCCAGCTCACCCGTCGAGGGTATTGGTGGGCAGTACTTC
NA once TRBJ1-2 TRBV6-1 CASSEQGGINYGYTF TGTGCCAGCAGTGAACAGGGAGGGATTAACTATGGCTACACCTTC
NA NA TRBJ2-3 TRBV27 CASSLNQPPRDTQYF TGTGCCAGCAGTTTAAATCAGCCGCCGCGGGATACGCAGTATTTT
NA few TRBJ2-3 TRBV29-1 CRPGLTDTQYF TGCCGACCGGGACTCACAGATACGCAGTATTTT
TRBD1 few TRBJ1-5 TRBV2 CASTTGQPYQPQHF TGTGCCAGCACTACGGGACAGCCGTATCAGCCCCAGCATTTT